This entry lists 26 T cell receptor beta chains sequenced from one sample in a study of CD8+ T cells in alopecia areata. RNA was isolated and reverse transcribed to cDNA, the sequencing template. Only in-frame clones appear in the TCRdb table, and some are missing; sequencing was by immunoSEQ multiplex PCR. The sample carries about 160,000 clones, approximately 45% recorded once. Sequencing used CD4+ T cells sorted from blood. The receptors were sampled from a human donor with alopecia areata.

The chain couples TRBV30 to TRBJ2-3; TRBD1 matches at 8 bases. Germline V gene sequence: CDR1 GTSNPN, CDR2 SVGIG (reference sequence). The CDR3 is 14 amino acids. Unmatched junction bases numbered 4, after V lost 5 bases and J lost 0 bases. The CDR3 region has the DNA TGTGCCTGGGGACAGGGCTATAGCACAGATACGCAGTATTTT. Translation gives CAWGQGYSTDTQYF.

This chain uses TRBV11-2 with TRBJ2-7, with D maybe TRBD2 (6 bases). The CDR3 has 15 amino acids. CDR1 is SGHAT, CDR2 FQNNGV, per germline. Trimming cost V 1 base and J 3 bases, with 13 bases left between them. The CDR3 DNA reads as TGTGCCAGCAGCTTAGCGCGGGGTCGCGACTACGAGCAGTACTTC. The encoded protein is CASSLARGRDYEQYF.

The CDR3 region has the DNA TGCAGCGTTAGACAGGTTTCGGACTACACCTTC. Its translation is CSVRQVSDYTF. This chain joins TRBV29-1 and TRBJ1-2, with D possibly matching TRBD1 (6 bases). Trimming took 5 bases from V and 10 from J, leaving 14 bases between them. The CDR3 runs to 11 residues. The germline CDR1 and CDR2 sequences are SQVTM and ANQGSEA. The complete variable domain, with remaining parts taken from reference TRBV29-1 and TRBJ1-2, reads SAVISQKPSRDICQRGTSLTIQCQVDSQVTMMFWYRQQPGQSLTLIATANQGSEATYESGFVIDKFPISRPNLTFSTLTVSNMSPEDSSIYLCSVRQVSDYTFGSGTRLTVV.

This clone was recorded a few times. The chain combines TRBV18 with TRBJ2-5; D remains ambiguous. CDR1 KGHSH and CDR2 LQKENI come from the germline V gene. There are 13 residues in the CDR3. The germline V and J ends were trimmed by 0 bases and 4 bases, with 6 bases remaining between them. DNA for the CDR3: TGTGCCAGCTCACCACCGAGTCCAGAGACCCAGTACTTC. Protein sequence: CASSPPSPETQYF.

In this sample, this clone turned up a few times. The genes are TRBV18 and TRBJ2-3; D unclear. The germline CDR1 and CDR2 sequences are KGHSH and LQKENI. Trimming pared 2 bases from V and 0 bases from J, leaving 6 bases between. This CDR3 is built from 14 residues. The CDR3 nucleotides read TGTGCCAGCTCACCAACGAGGAGCACAGATACGCAGTATTTT. Protein: CASSPTRSTDTQYF.

The chain has TRBV11-2 and TRBJ2-7; 10 bases map to TRBD2. Trimming at V came to 6 bases and at J to 4 bases, leaving 6 bases not matched to a gene. CDR1 and CDR2 from the germline V gene are SGHAT and FQNNGV. CDR3 length: 14 amino acids. CDR3 in DNA: TGTGCCAGCAGGCCGTCACTAGCGGGATACGAGCAGTACTTC. Amino acids: CASRPSLAGYEQYF. Full variable domain (remainder filled in from reference TRBV11-2 and TRBJ2-7): EAGVAQSPRYKIIEKRQSVAFWCNPISGHATLYWYQQILGQGPKLLIQFQNNGVVDDSQLPKDRFSAERLKGVDSTLKIQPAKLEDSAVYLCASRPSLAGYEQYFGPGTRLTVT.

This clone was seen only a few times. The chain carries TRBV7-9 and TRBJ2-7; no firm D call. The CDR3 is 12 residues long. CDR1 is SEHNR, CDR2 FQNEAQ, per germline (reference sequence). Trimming left V 7 bases short and J 7 bases short, with 14 bases between. CDR3 region: CASTSELEEQYF. CDR3 DNA sequence: TGTGCCAGCACCTCCGAACTTGAGGAGCAGTACTTC. The full variable domain, rest sourced from reference TRBV7-9 and TRBJ2-7, is DTGVSQNPRHKITKRGQNVTFRCDPISEHNRLYWYRQTLGQGPEFLTYFQNEAQLEKSRLLSDRFSAERPKGSFSTLEIQRTEQGDSAMYLCASTSELEEQYFGPGTRLTVT.

This rearrangement joins TRBV25-1 to TRBJ2-7, with 10 positions matching TRBD2. Germline lookup yields CDR1 MGHDK and CDR2 SYGVNS. This CDR3 is 14 amino acids long. V shed 6 bases and J 6 bases; nucleotides not matched to a gene: 8. Here the CDR3 reads CASSLLAGAGEQYF. Written as DNA, the CDR3 is TGTGCCAGCAGCTTGCTAGCGGGAGCGGGCGAGCAGTACTTC.

In the case of this clone: Compared with germline, one end of the junction differs, possibly owing to a read error. The chain has TRBV10-3 and TRBJ2-7; D tentatively fits TRBD1 or TRBD2 (5 bases each). Germline CDR1 and CDR2: ENHRY and SYGVKD. The CDR3 totals 18 residues. The CDR3 sequence is CASSRTGTDRGGSYEQYF. CDR3 nucleotide sequence: TGTGCCAGCAGTCGCACCGGGACCGACAGAGGAGGCTCCTACGAGCAGTACTTC.

This clone has a handful of counts. The chain combines TRBV23-1 with TRBJ2-6, with 9 bases lining up with TRBD1. TRBV23-1 is classed as an ORF, of uncertain function. CDR3 size: 21 residues. The J segment lost 4 bases and the V segment lost 2 bases, leaving 18 bases of the junction unmatched. The CDR3 sequence is CASSQPPGTGFSIGGANVLTF. Here the CDR3 DNA reads TGCGCCAGCAGTCAACCGCCCGGGACAGGGTTCTCCATTGGAGGGGCCAACGTCCTGACTTTC.

The chain links TRBV2 to TRBJ1-2; no firm D call. V was trimmed by 6 bases and J by 7 bases, leaving 15 bases between them. The CDR3 spans 13 residues. Germline loops: CDR1 SNHLY, CDR2 FYNNEI. The CDR3 spells CASSQDNYRGYTF. Here the CDR3 DNA reads TGTGCCAGCAGCCAAGACAATTACCGTGGCTACACCTTC.

The chain has TRBV5-1 and TRBJ2-3; TRBD2 matches 8 bases. This CDR3 has 14 residues. Trimming cost V 8 bases and J 2 bases; bases outside gene matches: 7. Per the germline V gene, CDR1 is SGHRS and CDR2 is YFSETQ. CDR3 in amino acids: CASRTSGITDTQYF. The CDR3 coding sequence is TGCGCCAGTCGCACTAGCGGTATCACAGATACGCAGTATTTT.

V usage is TRBV2 and J usage is TRBJ2-1, with TRBD2 matching 11 bases. The germline V gene encodes CDR1 SNHLY and CDR2 FYNNEI. J was trimmed by 5 bases and V by 6 bases; bases with no gene match: 3. The CDR3 is 14 residues long. CDR3 sequence: CASRRGLADNEQFF. The CDR3 DNA reads as TGTGCCAGCAGACGGGGACTAGCGGACAATGAGCAGTTCTTC.

The chain links TRBV4-1 to TRBJ1-2; tentative D call: TRBD1 (5 bases). Germline V gene lookup returns CDR1 MGHRA and CDR2 YSYEKL. The ends were cut back, 0 bases at V and 2 bases at J, with 10 bases in the middle. This CDR3 contains 15 residues. The CDR3 nucleotides read TGCGCCAGCAGCCAAGAGGTAGCAGGGAACTATGGCTACACCTTC. Protein sequence: CASSQEVAGNYGYTF.

V and J are TRBV9 and TRBJ1-2; 7 positions match TRBD1. Germline lookup yields CDR1 SGDLS and CDR2 YYNGEE. Losses at the gene ends were 3 bases for V and 4 bases for J; bases not matched to a gene: 9. This CDR3 region has 15 residues. The CDR3 sequence: CASSGPRGQRYGYTF. The CDR3 coding sequence is TGTGCCAGCAGCGGTCCCCGGGGACAGCGCTATGGCTACACCTTC.

V gene TRBV5-1 combines with J gene TRBJ2-7; 7 nucleotides match TRBD2. Germline V gives CDR1 SGHRS, CDR2 YFSETQ. The J segment lost 4 bases and the V segment lost 4 bases, leaving 11 bases of the junction unmatched. The CDR3 sequence is 15 residues long. In DNA form, the CDR3 reads TGCGCCAGCAGCCTCGGGACGGCGGGAGATTACGAGCAGTACTTC. Translated, it gives CASSLGTAGDYEQYF. The complete variable domain, with remaining parts taken from reference TRBV5-1 and TRBJ2-7, reads KAGVTQTPRYLIKTRGQQVTLSCSPISGHRSVSWYQQTPGQGLQFLFEYFSETQRNKGNFPGRFSGRQFSNSRSEMNVSTLELGDSALYLCASSLGTAGDYEQYFGPGTRLTVT.

The rearrangement joins TRBV23-1 to TRBJ2-5, with 9 bases identical to TRBD1. TRBV23-1 is known as an ORF, though its function is uncertain. The CDR3 loop spans 13 amino acids. With V trimmed by 9 bases and J by 6 bases, 8 bases remained unmatched. The CDR3 protein is CARPTGGAKTQYF. For the CDR3, the DNA is TGCGCCAGACCTACAGGGGGCGCGAAGACCCAGTACTTC.

In its sample, this clone was seen once. The chain combines TRBV29-1 with TRBJ2-1; D remains unclear. CDR3 length: 12 amino acids. Germline CDR1 and CDR2: SQVTM and ANQGSEA. Trimming took off 3 bases at V and 7 bases at J, with 10 bases between the two ends. The CDR3 nucleotides are TGCAGCGTTGACTCGAATAGGAATGAGCAGTTCTTC. Translated, it gives CSVDSNRNEQFF.

The V and J genes are TRBV7-9 and TRBJ2-1, with TRBD2 matching 10 bases. V lost 5 bases to trimming and J lost 8 bases; unmatched junction nucleotides: 3. The CDR3 runs 13 residues. Germline values: CDR1 SEHNR, CDR2 FQNEAQ (reference sequence). The CDR3 spells CASSGLAADEQFF. The CDR3 coding sequence is TGTGCCAGCAGCGGACTAGCGGCGGATGAGCAGTTCTTC.

J is TRBJ2-7 and V is TRBV7-6, with D perhaps TRBD2 (5 bases). CDR1 is SGHVS and CDR2 is FNYEAQ in the germline V gene. The CDR3 covers 15 residues. Trimming removed 2 bases at V and 7 bases at J, with 18 bases between. CDR3 coding DNA: TGTGCCAGCAGCTTAAGTCCGGACTGGGGTCAGGAGCAGTACTTC. This sequence encodes CASSLSPDWGQEQYF.

This clone was recorded a few times. The rearrangement links TRBV29-1 to TRBJ2-7, with D perhaps matching TRBD2 (6 bases). This CDR3 has 14 amino acids. The V and J ends lost 4 bases and 4 bases respectively, with 17 bases between them. Germline V CDR1 and CDR2: SQVTM, ANQGSEA. The CDR3 reads CSVVGLAYQYEQYF. The CDR3 DNA follows: TGCAGCGTTGTCGGGCTAGCGTATCAATACGAGCAGTACTTC.

The chain links TRBV29-1 to TRBJ2-5, with D possibly being TRBD1 (6 bases). Germline V CDR1 and CDR2: SQVTM, ANQGSEA. The germline V and J ends were trimmed by 7 bases and 5 bases, with 26 bases remaining between them. The CDR3 length is 16 residues. The CDR3 sequence is CSAGEVGAGGRETQYF. In nucleotides, the CDR3 is TGCAGCGCCGGAGAGGTGGGGGCAGGAGGACGGGAGACCCAGTACTTC.

The V and J genes are TRBV6-1 and TRBJ2-7; D not resolved. The CDR3 spans 14 residues. Germline CDR1 MNHNS, CDR2 SASEGT. Trimming left V 2 bases short and J 0 bases short, with 8 bases between. CDR3 nucleotides: TGTGCCAGCAGTGAATGGTGGGACTCCTACGAGCAGTACTTC. Translating gives CASSEWWDSYEQYF.

There are a few counts of this clone. The chain couples TRBV5-6 to TRBJ2-1; a possible D gene is TRBD1 (5 bases). Germline CDR1 is SGHDT and CDR2 is YYEEEE. V was cut by 2 bases and J by 5 bases, with 17 bases left in between. The CDR3 is 16 amino acids. CDR3 protein: CASSFGSLGANNEQFF. CDR3 DNA sequence: TGTGCCAGCAGCTTCGGATCGTTAGGGGCGAACAATGAGCAGTTCTTC.

V usage is TRBV30 and J usage is TRBJ2-2; TRBD2 might be the D (5 bases). The germline V gene has CDR1 GTSNPN and CDR2 SVGIG (reference sequence). The CDR3 length is 13 residues. V shed 3 bases and J shed 2 bases, with 7 bases lying between them. The DNA for the CDR3 is TGTGCCTGGAGCGGAGGAAACACCGGGGAGCTGTTTTTT. Amino acid sequence: CAWSGGNTGELFF.

This chain links TRBV5-1 with TRBJ2-7; D unclear. The V end was cut by 4 bases, the J end by 9 bases, with 17 bases between. The CDR3 is made up of 13 amino acids. In germline, CDR1 is SGHRS, CDR2 YFSETQ. The CDR3 DNA reads as TGCGCCAGCAGCCCCGAAGGGCCTTGGGCGCAGTACTTC. It yields the protein CASSPEGPWAQYF.